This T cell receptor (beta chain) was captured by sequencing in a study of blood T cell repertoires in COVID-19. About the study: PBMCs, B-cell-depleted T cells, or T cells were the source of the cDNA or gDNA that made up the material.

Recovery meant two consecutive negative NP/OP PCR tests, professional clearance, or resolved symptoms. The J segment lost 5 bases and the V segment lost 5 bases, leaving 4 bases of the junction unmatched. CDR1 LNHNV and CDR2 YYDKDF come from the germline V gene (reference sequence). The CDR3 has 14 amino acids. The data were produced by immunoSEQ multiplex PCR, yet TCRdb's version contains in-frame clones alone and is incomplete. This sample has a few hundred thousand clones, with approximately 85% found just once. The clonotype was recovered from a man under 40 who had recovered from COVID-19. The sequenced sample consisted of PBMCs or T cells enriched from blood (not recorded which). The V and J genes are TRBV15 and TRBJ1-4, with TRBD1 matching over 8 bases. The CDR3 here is CATSGRQGNEKLFF. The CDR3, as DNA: TGTGCCACCAGCGGAAGACAGGGGAATGAAAAACTGTTTTTT. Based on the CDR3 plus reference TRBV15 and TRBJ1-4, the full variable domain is DAMVIQNPRYQVTQFGKPVTLSCSQTLNHNVMYWYQQKSSQAPKLLFHYYDKDFNNEADTPDNFQSRRPNTSFCFLDIRSPGLGDTAMYLCATSGRQGNEKLFFGSGTQLSVL.